This TCR beta chain was identified in a study of cytomegalovirus exposure and HLA in healthy donors. Study-level points and caveats: The analysis excluded some indistinguishable V segments, including TRBV6-2 and TRBV6-3.

In the case of this clone: Its target is unknown.

Primers for the PCR totalled 60 Vbeta and 13 Jbeta. TCRdb's copy holds only in-frame clones and misses some; the assay was immunoSEQ multiplex PCR. The table lists some 150,000 clones, around three quarters of them singletons, with approximately 2.1% in the top ten. Germline V gives CDR1 MGHRA, CDR2 YSYEKL. With V trimmed by 4 bases and J by 5 bases, 13 bases remained unmatched. CDR3 length equals 16 residues. This TCR derives from a man aged 25-40 years in good health and CMV-seronegative. The sample taken for sequencing was PBMCs. This sequence joins TRBV4-1 and TRBJ2-5, with 7 bases that match TRBD1. CDR3 sequence reads: CASSPQGQTPWETQYF. CDR3 sequence (DNA): TGCGCCAGCAGCCCACAGGGACAGACCCCATGGGAGACCCAGTACTTC.